Sequencing of this T cell receptor beta chain was carried out in a study of blood T cell repertoires in COVID-19. Across the whole study: Sample material is recorded as cDNA or gDNA derived from T cells, B-cell-depleted T cells, or PBMCs.

Germline assignment: CDR1 SGDLS and CDR2 YYNGEE. The junction had 7 bases not matched to a gene; V was cut back by 4 bases and J by 1 base. The CDR3 length is 15 residues. In the original processing: Estimates of nucleated cell counts were drawn from the amplification of reference gene primers. The repertoire was sequenced with immunoSEQ multiplex PCR; TCRdb's copy has only in-frame clones and lacks some. V and J calls plus clone size are reproduced from that table; the DNA served to infer D and trimming. The sample includes about 90,000 clones, around three quarters of them seen just once. This receptor was obtained from a woman aged 70-85 years with acute or convalescent COVID-19. The V call is TRBV9, the J call TRBJ2-5, with TRBD2 matching 7 bases. Sequencing was carried out using peripheral blood. The CDR3 nucleotides are TGTGCCAGCAGCCCCCGGGACTACCCCCAAGAGACCCAGTACTTC. It yields the protein CASSPRDYPQETQYF.